This T cell receptor (beta chain) came from a study of Ad26.COV2.S vaccination and SARS-CoV-2 variants. Overall study context: Doses of Ad26.COV2.S were injected into muscle once or twice, 56 days apart.

The CDR3 spans 12 residues. V lost 11 bases, J lost 4 bases, and 14 bases lay in between. Germline V CDR1 and CDR2: ENHRY, SYGVKD. The table came from immunoSEQ multiplex PCR; TCRdb's copy has only in-frame clones and leaves some out. The sample consists of about 440,000 clones, around nine tenths of them appearing once. The treatment denotes: around 19 received Ad26.COV2.S at low or high dose, single or two shots; about 5 received placebo; per-sample allocation not given. Samples analyzed were those drawn on day 63 after the first vaccine or placebo injection. Remarks on this clone: Its matching antigen is unknown.

Whole-study findings and limits: An underestimation of total T cell responses may have resulted from the TCR breadth and depth analyses.

The sample here was peripheral blood, taken in a trial of Ad26.COV2.S vaccine versus placebo. The chain employs TRBV10-3 and TRBJ1-2; D possibly corresponds to TRBD1 (6 bases). The sequence was obtained from a person between 18 and 60 years old who received the Ad26.COV2.S COVID-19 vaccine or a placebo. The CDR3 loop reads CASGGRAYGYTF. The CDR3 DNA sequence: TGTGCCTCTGGGGGGCGGGCCTATGGCTACACCTTC.